Following are 8 T cell receptor beta chains from one sample sequenced in a study of blood T cell repertoires in COVID-19. TCRdb's copy holds only in-frame clones and misses some; the assay was immunoSEQ multiplex PCR. This table has around 200,000 clones, about 85% appearing once. The specimen sequenced was PBMCs or T cells enriched from blood (not recorded which). The receptors were gathered from a man in his forties who had recovered from COVID-19.

The chain employs TRBV28 and TRBJ2-7, with 11 bases fitting TRBD1. The CDR3 runs to 15 residues. V lost 4 bases, J lost 6 bases, and 8 bases stayed unmatched. Per germline, CDR1 MDHEN and CDR2 SYDVKM. The DNA of the CDR3 is TGTGCCAGCAGTTCAACAGGGACAGGGGGGGGCGAGCAGTACTTC. It yields the protein CASSSTGTGGGEQYF.

This rearrangement joins TRBV12-5 to TRBJ1-5; D unclear. Trimming took 8 bases from V and 7 from J, leaving 15 bases between them. Per germline, CDR1 LGHNT and CDR2 FRNRAP. This CDR3 contains 13 residues. The CDR3 spells CASKGEGFQPQHF. CDR3 bases: TGTGCTAGTAAGGGAGAAGGTTTCCAGCCCCAGCATTTT.

J is TRBJ2-5 and V is TRBV9; TRBD1 aligns across 8 bases. This CDR3 is built from 14 residues. From germline, CDR1 is SGDLS and CDR2 YYNGEE. V trimming: 4 bases; J trimming: 2 bases; junction bases outside the gene matches: 4. The CDR3, as DNA: TGTGCCAGCAGCATTCGGACAGGGCAAGAGACCCAGTACTTC. Amino acid sequence: CASSIRTGQETQYF.

Note on this clone: The same CDR3 is also encoded by other DNA sequences in this sample. J is TRBJ1-1 and V is TRBV29-1; 9 bases map to TRBD1. Germline V gives CDR1 SQVTM, CDR2 ANQGSEA. The CDR3 covers 12 residues. The J segment lost 5 bases and the V segment lost 7 bases, leaving 5 bases of the junction unmatched. The CDR3 is CSGRQGGTEAFF. CDR3 nucleotides: TGCAGCGGTCGACAGGGGGGGACTGAAGCTTTCTTT. Full variable domain (remainder filled in from reference TRBV29-1 and TRBJ1-1): SAVISQKPSRDICQRGTSLTIQCQVDSQVTMMFWYRQQPGQSLTLIATANQGSEATYESGFVIDKFPISRPNLTFSTLTVSNMSPEDSSIYLCSGRQGGTEAFFGQGTRLTVV.

V and J are TRBV19 and TRBJ1-6; D ambiguous. Trimming cost V 3 bases and J 0 bases, with 6 bases left between them. The germline CDR1 and CDR2 sequences are LNHDA and SQIVND (reference sequence). This CDR3 has 15 residues. This CDR3 is CASSIWSSYNSPLHF. CDR3 nucleotides: TGTGCCAGTAGTATCTGGAGCTCCTATAATTCACCCCTCCACTTT.

The gene calls are TRBV29-1 and TRBJ2-2; 11 positions match TRBD1. V dropped 6 bases and J dropped 6; count of bases not matched to a gene: 12. Per germline, CDR1 SQVTM and CDR2 ANQGSEA. The CDR3 extends over 16 amino acids. DNA for the CDR3: TGCAGCGTGGGTCGTGGGACAGGGGGTGTCTCCGGGGAGCTGTTTTTT. Protein product: CSVGRGTGGVSGELFF.

The rearrangement links TRBV30 to TRBJ1-1; 7 positions agree with TRBD1. CDR3 length: 12 residues. CDR1 GTSNPN and CDR2 SVGIG come from the germline V gene (reference sequence). The trim removed 1 base at V and 6 bases at J, leaving 2 bases unmatched. In DNA, the CDR3 is TGTGCCTGGAGTGGGACAGGCGCTGAAGCTTTCTTT. This sequence encodes CAWSGTGAEAFF.

The chain has TRBV9 and TRBJ2-1, with 7 bases lining up with TRBD2. In germline, CDR1 is SGDLS, CDR2 YYNGEE. The CDR3 has 15 residues. Unmatched junction bases numbered 8, after V lost 3 bases and J lost 5 bases. The CDR3 nucleotides read TGTGCCAGCAGCGCCGCCCTAGCGGAGAACAATGAGCAGTTCTTC. It is translated as CASSAALAENNEQFF.